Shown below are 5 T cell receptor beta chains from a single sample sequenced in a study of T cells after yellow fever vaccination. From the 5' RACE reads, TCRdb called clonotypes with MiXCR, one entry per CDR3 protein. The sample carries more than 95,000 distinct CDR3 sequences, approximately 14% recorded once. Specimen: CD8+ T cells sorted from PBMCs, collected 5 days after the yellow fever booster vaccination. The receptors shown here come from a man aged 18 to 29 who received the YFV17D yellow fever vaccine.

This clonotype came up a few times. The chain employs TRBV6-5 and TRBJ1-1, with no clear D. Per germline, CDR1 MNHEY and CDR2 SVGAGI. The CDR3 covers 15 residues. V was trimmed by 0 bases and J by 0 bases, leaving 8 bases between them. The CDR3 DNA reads TGTGCCAGCAGTTACTCCTCAGGCATGAACACTGAAGCTTTCTTT. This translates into CASSYSSGMNTEAFF.

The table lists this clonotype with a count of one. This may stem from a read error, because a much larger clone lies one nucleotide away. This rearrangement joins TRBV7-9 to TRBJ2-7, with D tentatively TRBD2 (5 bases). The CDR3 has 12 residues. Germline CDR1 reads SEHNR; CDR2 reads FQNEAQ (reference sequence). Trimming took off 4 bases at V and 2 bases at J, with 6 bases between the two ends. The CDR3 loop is CASSSGTYEQYF. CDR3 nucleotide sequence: TGTGCCAGCAGCTCCGGGACCTACGAGCAGTACTTC.

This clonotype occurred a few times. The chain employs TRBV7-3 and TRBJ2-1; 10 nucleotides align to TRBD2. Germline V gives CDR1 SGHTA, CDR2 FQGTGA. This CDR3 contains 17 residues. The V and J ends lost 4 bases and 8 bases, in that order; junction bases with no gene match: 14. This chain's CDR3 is CASSSLESGGAVDEQFF. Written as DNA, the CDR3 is TGTGCCAGCAGCTCCCTCGAGAGCGGGGGGGCGGTCGATGAGCAGTTCTTC.

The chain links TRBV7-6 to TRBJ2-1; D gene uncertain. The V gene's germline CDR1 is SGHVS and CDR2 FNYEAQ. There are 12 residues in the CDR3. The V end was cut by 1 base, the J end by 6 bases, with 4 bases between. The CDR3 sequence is CASSLGANEQFF. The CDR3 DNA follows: TGTGCCAGCAGCTTAGGGGCCAATGAGCAGTTCTTC.

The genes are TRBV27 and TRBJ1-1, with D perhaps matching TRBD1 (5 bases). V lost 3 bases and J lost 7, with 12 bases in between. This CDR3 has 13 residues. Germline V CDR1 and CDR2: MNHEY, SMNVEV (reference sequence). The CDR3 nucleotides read TGTGCCAGCAGTTTGGGGCGGTTTAGTGAAGCTTTCTTT. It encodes CASSLGRFSEAFF.